This TCR beta chain originates from a study of T cells in Graves' hyperthyroidism and ophthalmopathy. Thyroid ultrasound and orbital computed tomography, with clinical symptoms and serum thyroxine and TRAb, informed diagnoses. Amplified TCR beta CDR3 regions derived from RNA transcripts. With the HTBI primer set, the TCR CDR3 went through a first round of RT-PCR. TCRdb re-derived calls from the multiplex PCR reads in MiXCR, one entry per CDR3 protein. The profile shows about 740,000 distinct CDR3 sequences, about 14% of them singletons. Germline assignment: CDR1 MNHEY and CDR2 SMNVEV (reference sequence). Trimming took off 2 bases at V and 5 bases at J, with 9 bases between the two ends. The CDR3 runs to 13 residues. This clonotype was observed at least ten times.

The chain links TRBV27 to TRBJ1-1; D unresolved. The origin of this receptor is a woman aged 18-35 years with Graves' hyperthyroidism. Input material: blood. In DNA, the CDR3 is TGTGCCAGCAGTTTACTGATGGGGACTGAAGCTTTCTTT. Translated: CASSLLMGTEAFF.